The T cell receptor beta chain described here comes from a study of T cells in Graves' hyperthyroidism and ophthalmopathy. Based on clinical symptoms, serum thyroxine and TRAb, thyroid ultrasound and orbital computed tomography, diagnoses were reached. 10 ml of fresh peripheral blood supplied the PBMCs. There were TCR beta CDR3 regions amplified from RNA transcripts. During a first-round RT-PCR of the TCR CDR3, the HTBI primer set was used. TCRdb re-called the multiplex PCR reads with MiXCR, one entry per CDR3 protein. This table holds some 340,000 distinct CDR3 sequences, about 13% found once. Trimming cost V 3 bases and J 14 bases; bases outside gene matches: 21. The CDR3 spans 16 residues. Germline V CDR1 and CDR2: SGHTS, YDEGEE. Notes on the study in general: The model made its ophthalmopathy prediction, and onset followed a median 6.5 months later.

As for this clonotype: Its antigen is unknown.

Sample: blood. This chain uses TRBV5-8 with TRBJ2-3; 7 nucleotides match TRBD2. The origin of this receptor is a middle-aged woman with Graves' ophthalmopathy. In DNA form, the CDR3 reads TGTGCCAGCAGCTCGGGCCCGATAGCGCGGGGGTCGCTCGCGTATTTT. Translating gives CASSSGPIARGSLAYF.